This is a list of T cell receptor beta chains from one sample in a study of blood T cell repertoires in COVID-19. Data came from immunoSEQ multiplex PCR; TCRdb stores just in-frame clones and leaves some out. The sample has around 400,000 clones; more than 70% are singletons. Sequencing input: peripheral blood. The receptors derive from a middle-aged man with acute or convalescent COVID-19. Both conserved end residues are part of each CDR3. The D gene is left open where the match is weak. Expanded clones are given a class, and other clones once, few, many or no size at all.

.	TRBV30	TRBJ2-7	TRBD1	CAWSKYDRGKLTYEQYF	TGTGCCTGGAGTAAATACGACAGGGGCAAATTGACCTACGAGCAGTACTTC
.	TRBV6-5	TRBJ1-6	.	CASTLGRGVSPLHF	TGTGCCAGCACCCTAGGGCGGGGGGTATCACCCCTCCACTTT
.	TRBV7-2	TRBJ2-2	TRBD1	CASSSSGGRNTGELFF	TGTGCCAGCAGCTCTTCAGGGGGCCGGAACACCGGGGAGCTGTTTTTT
.	TRBV11-3	TRBJ2-1	TRBD2	CASSPLGTSGGVWDYNEQFF	TGTGCCAGCAGCCCCTTGGGGACTAGCGGGGGGGTATGGGACTACAATGAGCAGTTCTTC
.	TRBV2	TRBJ1-2	.	CATARSGEDGYTF	TGTGCCACAGCAAGATCCGGGGAAGATGGCTACACCTTC
.	TRBV6-5	TRBJ1-1	.	CASSESLNTEAFF	TGTGCCAGCAGCGAGTCTCTGAACACTGAAGCTTTCTTT
.	TRBV2	TRBJ2-3	TRBD2	CASSDSSSGGSDTQYF	TGTGCCAGCAGTGATAGTAGTAGCGGGGGATCAGATACGCAGTATTTT
.	TRBV7-9	TRBJ2-1	TRBD1	CASSLGSGGSYNEQFF	TGTGCCAGCAGCTTAGGATCAGGGGGCTCCTACAATGAGCAGTTCTTC
.	TRBV4-1	TRBJ1-2	.	CASSSREGGYGYTF	TGCGCCAGCAGCTCAAGAGAAGGGGGCTATGGCTACACCTTC
once	TRBV11-2	TRBJ2-6	.	CASSSWTASTGANVLTF	TGTGCCAGCAGCTCATGGACAGCATCTACTGGGGCCAACGTCCTGACTTTC
.	TRBV6-2/TRBV6-3	TRBJ2-1	TRBD2	CASSRLRLAGGPVQFF	TGTGCCAGCAGTCGCCTCCGACTAGCGGGGGGGCCTGTGCAGTTCTTC
many	TRBV7-9	TRBJ1-1	.	CASSLVPGSTEAFF	TGTGCCAGCAGCTTAGTCCCTGGTAGCACTGAAGCTTTCTTT
.	TRBV7-9	TRBJ1-2	TRBD1	CASSLNFGRGQSDGYTF	TGTGCCAGCAGCTTAAACTTTGGCAGGGGGCAATCGGACGGCTACACCTTC
.	TRBV11-2	TRBJ1-1	.	CASSLTGGAFF	TGTGCCAGCAGCTTAACTGGGGGCGCTTTCTTT
.	TRBV3-1/TRBV3-2	TRBJ2-7	.	CASSQGTARSYEQYF	TGTGCCAGCAGCCAAGGGACAGCGAGATCCTACGAGCAGTACTTC
.	TRBV6-6	TRBJ1-1	TRBD1	CASSRKTGTGDTEAFF	TGTGCCAGCAGTCGAAAAACCGGGACAGGGGACACTGAAGCTTTCTTT
.	TRBV5-6	TRBJ2-1	.	CASSFDYLNEQFF	TGTGCCAGCAGCTTTGACTACCTGAATGAGCAGTTCTTC
.	TRBV3-1/TRBV3-2	TRBJ1-1	.	CASSLQGNTEAFF	TGTGCCAGCAGCCTACAGGGGAACACTGAAGCTTTCTTT
once	TRBV19	TRBJ1-2	.	CASSGLVRGWTANRYYGYTF	TGTGCCAGTAGTGGCCTAGTCCGGGGCTGGACAGCCAATCGGTATTATGGCTACACCTTC
.	TRBV4-1	TRBJ2-1	.	CASSHNYNEQFF	TGCGCCAGCAGCCATAATTACAATGAGCAGTTCTTC
few	TRBV19	TRBJ2-6	.	CASSIRRISGANVLTF	TGTGCCAGTAGTATTCGGCGGATCTCTGGGGCCAACGTCCTGACTTTC
.	TRBV10-1	TRBJ1-2	.	CASSPDRLDYGYTF	TGCGCCAGCAGCCCGGACAGACTTGACTATGGCTACACCTTC
.	TRBV3-1/TRBV3-2	TRBJ1-1	.	CASSQVGGGGTEAFF	TGTGCCAGCAGCCAAGTAGGCGGGGGCGGCACTGAAGCTTTCTTT